Included here is one T cell receptor (beta chain) sequence, with context. The target of this receptor is not known. One end of the junction is discordant with germline, which a read error may explain. This entry comes from a study of PD-L1 blockade in urothelial cancer (dated by TCRdb to the late 2010s). Regarding the study in general: Therapy was started around 2014 for all patients, and atezolizumab 1,200 mg was administered intravenously every 3 weeks. In the same patients who had TCR sequencing, pretreatment tumors also underwent whole exome sequencing and RNA sequencing. Blood samples were analyzed at 3 weeks after treatment start (second dose) and at 6 weeks after treatment start. Pretreatment blood TCR-seq was available for fewer than 30 patients, at least one posttreatment blood collection was obtained for about 25 patients, and tumor TCR-seq was available for about 25 patients. Blood samples gave median yields of approximately 130,000 T cells and 82,636 unique TCRs, along with a median clonality of about 0.084. Roughly 10 patients reached durable clinical benefit, while 20 to 25 patients did not. An ECOG performance status of 0 or 1 was recorded for the patients, and 0 to 3 prior chemotherapy regimens had been received by the patients. Durable clinical benefit was defined as a progression-free survival longer than 6 months, and TCR features were additionally tested against progression-free survival and overall survival. The study was an exploratory multi-omic analysis of somatic, immune and clinical correlates of response to PD-L1 blockade with atezolizumab in urothelial cancer. About 90% of the roughly 29 patients were identified as males with urothelial cancer of bladder origin, and a prior smoking history was reported by 18 of 29 patients. Pretreatment tumor samples, along with matched peripheral blood collected serially before and after atezolizumab treatment, underwent TCR sequencing. Here is what the overall study found, with its caveats: Improved progression-free and overall survival was found to be associated with pretreatment peripheral blood TCR clonality below the median. Patients with durable benefit showed greater expansion of tumor-associated TCR clones in peripheral blood 3 weeks after starting treatment (n of about 20, p = 0.022). Because the sample size was small (n of about 30) and many of the analyses were exploratory, the results are meant to be hypothesis-generating.

The CDR3 covers 16 residues, taking in both the cysteine and the phenylalanine. Solely the CDR3 DNA is kept, with 48 bases framed from the first base. CDR1 and CDR2, looked up from the germline V gene, are SGHTA and FQGNSA. A cohort of 30 or so patients with locally advanced or metastatic urothelial carcinoma, treated at Memorial Sloan Kettering on a trial protocol, was included. Peripheral blood mononuclear cells were collected pretreatment and during treatment, with between 1 and 8 total time points per patient. The Qiagen DNeasy Blood extraction kit was used to purify genomic DNA from total PBMCs and from tumor samples. PBMCs were collected pretreatment and during treatment and were isolated and stored as previously described. Synthetic TCR analog templates were spiked into each PCR so that absolute template abundance could be estimated from read counts. The immunoSEQ assay used bias-controlled V and J gene primers to amplify TCRbeta CDR3 regions from genomic DNA. Sequencing of rearranged TCRbeta segments was performed at approximately 20X coverage. Concerning the study's data processing: Clustering was used to correct sequencing errors, and CDR3s were annotated against IMGT so that V, D and J genes could be assigned. Downstream analyses used only productive TCRbeta rearrangements, leaving out any out-of-frame or stop-codon sequences. To compute clonality, Shannon entropy was normalized by the log of the number of unique productive sequences and then subtracted from one. Fisher's exact test with Benjamini-Hochberg correction, using a cutoff of adjusted p below 0.01, was how clones that differed between time points or between blood and tumor were identified. TCRdb carries this immuneACCESS record with in-frame sequences only. Its versions omit some clonotypes, under half of them owing to an unresolved V gene in the studies checked, with the rest unexplained. That table gives V, J and clone size, and the DNA gave D and trimming. For this sample there are 100,000 or so clones; roughly 88% appear just once. The biggest ten clones account for roughly 2.3% of the sample.

This clonotype was sampled from a man aged 50 to 60 with urothelial cancer. This specimen was PBMCs, taken around atezolizumab (anti-PD-L1) treatment. This sequence uses TRBV7-2 and TRBJ2-5; the D gene is possibly TRBD2, with 6 bases matching. The base sequence is TGTGCCAGCAGCTTTATTGCCGCGGCGGGAAAAGAGGCCCAGTACTTC. Translation gives CASSFIAAAGKEAQYF. Here the CDR3 is joined to the reference TRBV7-2 and TRBJ2-5 genes, and the full variable domain is: GAGVSQSPSNKVTEKGKDVELRCDPISGHTALYWYRQSLGQGLEFLIYFQGNSAPDKSGLPSDRFSAERTGGSVSTLTIQRTQQEDSAVYLCASSFIAAAGKEAQYFGPGTRLLVL.